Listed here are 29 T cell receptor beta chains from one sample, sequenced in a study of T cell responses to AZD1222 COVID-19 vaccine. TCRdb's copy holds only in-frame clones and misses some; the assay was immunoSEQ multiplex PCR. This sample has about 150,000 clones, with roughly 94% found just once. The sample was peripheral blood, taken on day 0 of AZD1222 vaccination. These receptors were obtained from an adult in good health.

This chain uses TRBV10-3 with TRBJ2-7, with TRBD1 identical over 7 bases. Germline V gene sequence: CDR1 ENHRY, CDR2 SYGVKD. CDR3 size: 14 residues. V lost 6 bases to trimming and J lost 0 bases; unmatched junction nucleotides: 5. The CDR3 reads CAIRRDRVSYEQYF. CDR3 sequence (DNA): TGTGCCATCAGGCGTGACAGGGTCTCCTACGAGCAGTACTTC.

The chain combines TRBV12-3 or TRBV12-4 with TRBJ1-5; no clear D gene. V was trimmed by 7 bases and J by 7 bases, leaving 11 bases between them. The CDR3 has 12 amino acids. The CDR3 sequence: CASTSRNQPQHF. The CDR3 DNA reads TGTGCCAGCACCTCTCGGAACCAGCCCCAGCATTTT.

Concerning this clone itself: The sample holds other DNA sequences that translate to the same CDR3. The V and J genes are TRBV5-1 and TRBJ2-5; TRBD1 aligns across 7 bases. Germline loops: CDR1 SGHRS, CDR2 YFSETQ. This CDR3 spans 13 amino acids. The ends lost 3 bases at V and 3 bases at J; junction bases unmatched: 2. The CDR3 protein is CASSWTGEETQYF. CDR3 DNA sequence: TGCGCCAGCAGCTGGACAGGCGAAGAGACCCAGTACTTC.

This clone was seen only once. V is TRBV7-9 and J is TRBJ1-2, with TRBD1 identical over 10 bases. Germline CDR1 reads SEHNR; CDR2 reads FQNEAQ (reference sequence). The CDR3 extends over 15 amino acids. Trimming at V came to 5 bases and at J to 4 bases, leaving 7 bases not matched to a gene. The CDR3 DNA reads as TGTGCCAGCAGCGCCCCGGGACAGGGGACCTATGGCTACACCTTC. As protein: CASSAPGQGTYGYTF.

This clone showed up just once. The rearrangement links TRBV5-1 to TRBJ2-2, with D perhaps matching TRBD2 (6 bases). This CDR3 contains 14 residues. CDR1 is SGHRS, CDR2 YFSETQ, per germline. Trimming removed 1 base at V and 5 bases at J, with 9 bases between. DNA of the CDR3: TGCGCCAGCAGCTTGAGTGGAGGGACCGGGGAGCTGTTTTTT. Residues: CASSLSGGTGELFF.

The CDR3 DNA reads as TGTGCCAGCAGCAGAACGACATCCCGCTATGGCTACACCTTC. This gives the protein CASSRTTSRYGYTF. The chain uses TRBV9 and TRBJ1-2, with D hard to call. Germline V gives CDR1 SGDLS, CDR2 YYNGEE. V lost 4 bases and J lost 4, with 14 bases in between. The CDR3 consists of 14 residues.

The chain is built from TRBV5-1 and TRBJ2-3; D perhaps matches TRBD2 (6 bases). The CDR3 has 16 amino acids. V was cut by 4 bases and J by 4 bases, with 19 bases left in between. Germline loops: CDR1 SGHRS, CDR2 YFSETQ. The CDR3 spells CASSAYGTPGADTQYF. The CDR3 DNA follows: TGCGCCAGCAGCGCGTACGGGACTCCCGGGGCAGATACGCAGTATTTT.

Here the CDR3 reads CATSDYSGGVNEQFF. CDR3 DNA sequence: TGTGCCACCAGTGATTACAGCGGGGGGGTCAATGAGCAGTTCTTC. This chain joins TRBV24-1 and TRBJ2-1; 10 nucleotides match TRBD2. This CDR3 contains 15 residues. V trimming: 2 bases; J trimming: 6 bases; junction bases outside the gene matches: 3. In germline, CDR1 is KGHDR, CDR2 SFDVKD.

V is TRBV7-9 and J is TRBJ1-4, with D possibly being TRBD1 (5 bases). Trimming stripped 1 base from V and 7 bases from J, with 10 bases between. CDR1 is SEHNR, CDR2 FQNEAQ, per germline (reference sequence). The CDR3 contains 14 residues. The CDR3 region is CASSLGQGSEKLFF. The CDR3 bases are TGTGCCAGCAGCTTAGGTCAGGGAAGTGAAAAACTGTTTTTT.

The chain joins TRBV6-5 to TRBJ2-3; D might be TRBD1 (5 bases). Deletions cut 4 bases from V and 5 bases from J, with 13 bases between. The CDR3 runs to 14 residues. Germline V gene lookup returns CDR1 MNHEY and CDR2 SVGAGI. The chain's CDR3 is CASSLNHQGDTQYF. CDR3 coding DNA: TGTGCCAGCAGTTTAAACCACCAGGGAGATACGCAGTATTTT.

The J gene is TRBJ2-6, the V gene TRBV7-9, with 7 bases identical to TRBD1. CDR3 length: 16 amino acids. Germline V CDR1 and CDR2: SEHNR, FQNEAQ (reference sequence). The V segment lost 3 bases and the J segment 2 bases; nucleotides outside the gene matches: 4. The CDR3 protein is CASSFLGGAGANVLTF. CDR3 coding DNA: TGTGCCAGCAGCTTCCTAGGGGGCGCTGGGGCCAACGTCCTGACTTTC.

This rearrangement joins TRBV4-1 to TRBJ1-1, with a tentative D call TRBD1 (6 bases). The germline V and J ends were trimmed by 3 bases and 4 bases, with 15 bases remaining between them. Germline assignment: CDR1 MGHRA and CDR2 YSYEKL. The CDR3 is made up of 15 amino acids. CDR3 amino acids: CASSQPRGFGTEAFF. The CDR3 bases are TGCGCCAGCAGCCAGCCCAGGGGTTTTGGCACTGAAGCTTTCTTT.

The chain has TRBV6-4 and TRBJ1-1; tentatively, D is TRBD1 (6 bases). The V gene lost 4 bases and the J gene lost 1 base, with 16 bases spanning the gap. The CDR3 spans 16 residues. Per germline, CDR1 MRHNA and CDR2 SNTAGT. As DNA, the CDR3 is TGTGCCAGCAGTGGGAGGGAGGGGGATCGGAACACTGAAGCTTTCTTT. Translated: CASSGREGDRNTEAFF.

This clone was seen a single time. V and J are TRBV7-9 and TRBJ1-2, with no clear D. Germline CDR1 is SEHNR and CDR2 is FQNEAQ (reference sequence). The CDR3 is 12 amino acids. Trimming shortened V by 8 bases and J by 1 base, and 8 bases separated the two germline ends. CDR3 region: CASSRSNYGYTF. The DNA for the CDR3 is TGTGCCAGCTCAAGGAGTAACTATGGCTACACCTTC.

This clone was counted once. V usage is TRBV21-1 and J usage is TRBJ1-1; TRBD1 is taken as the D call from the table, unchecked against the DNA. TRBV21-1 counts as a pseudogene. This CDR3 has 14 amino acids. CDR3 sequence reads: CASSRDRGRTEAFF. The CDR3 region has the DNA TGTGCCAGCAGCAGAGACAGGGGGCGAACTGAAGCTTTCTTT.

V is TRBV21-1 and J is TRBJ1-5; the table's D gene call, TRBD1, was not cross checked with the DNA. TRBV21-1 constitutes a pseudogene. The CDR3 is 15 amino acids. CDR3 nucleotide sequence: TGTGCCAGCAGAACAGGGGCCCTCCTCAATCAGCCCCAGCATTTT. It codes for CASRTGALLNQPQHF.

The CDR3 DNA follows: TGTGCCAGCAGTTATGACCCGTGGACAGGGAACACCGGGGAGCTGTTTTTT. Amino acid sequence: CASSYDPWTGNTGELFF. The rearrangement uses TRBV6-2 or TRBV6-3 and TRBJ2-2, with 7 bases identical to TRBD1. Germline CDR1 is MNHEY and CDR2 is SVGEGT. The CDR3 is 17 amino acids. J gave up 1 base and V 3 bases, and 8 bases lay outside the gene matches.

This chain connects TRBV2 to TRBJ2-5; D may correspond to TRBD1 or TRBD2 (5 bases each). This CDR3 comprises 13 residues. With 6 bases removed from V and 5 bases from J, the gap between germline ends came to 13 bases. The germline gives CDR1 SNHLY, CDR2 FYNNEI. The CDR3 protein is CASRGTRSETQYF. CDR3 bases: TGTGCCAGCAGGGGGACGCGTTCGGAGACCCAGTACTTC.

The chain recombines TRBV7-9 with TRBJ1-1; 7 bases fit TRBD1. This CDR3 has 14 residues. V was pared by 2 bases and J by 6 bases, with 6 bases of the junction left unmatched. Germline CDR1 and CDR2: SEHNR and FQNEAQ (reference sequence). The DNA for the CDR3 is TGTGCCAGCAGCTTACACACAGGGGATCCTGAAGCTTTCTTT. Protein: CASSLHTGDPEAFF.

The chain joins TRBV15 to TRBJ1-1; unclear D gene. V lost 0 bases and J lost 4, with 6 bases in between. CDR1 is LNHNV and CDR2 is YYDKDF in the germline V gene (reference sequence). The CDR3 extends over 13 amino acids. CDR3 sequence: CATSRDLATEAFF. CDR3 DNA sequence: TGTGCCACCAGCAGAGATCTTGCCACTGAAGCTTTCTTT.

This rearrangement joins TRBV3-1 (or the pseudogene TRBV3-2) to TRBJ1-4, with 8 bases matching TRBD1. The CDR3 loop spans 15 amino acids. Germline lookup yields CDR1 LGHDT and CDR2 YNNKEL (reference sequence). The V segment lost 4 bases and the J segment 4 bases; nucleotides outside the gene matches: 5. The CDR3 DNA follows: TGTGCCAGCAGCCCCCGGACAGGGAGTAATGAAAAACTGTTTTTT. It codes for CASSPRTGSNEKLFF.

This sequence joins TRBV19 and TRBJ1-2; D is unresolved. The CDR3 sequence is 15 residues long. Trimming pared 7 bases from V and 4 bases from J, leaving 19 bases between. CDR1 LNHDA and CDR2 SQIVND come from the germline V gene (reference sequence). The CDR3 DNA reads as TGTGCCAGTACCCCCCTCGGAATAGAACGCTATGGCTACACCTTC. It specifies CASTPLGIERYGYTF.

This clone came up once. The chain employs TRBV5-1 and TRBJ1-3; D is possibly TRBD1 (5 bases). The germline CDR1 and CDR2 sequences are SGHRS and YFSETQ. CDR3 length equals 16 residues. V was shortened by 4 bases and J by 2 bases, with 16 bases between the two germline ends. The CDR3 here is CASSTADSWAGNTIYF. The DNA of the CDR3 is TGCGCCAGCAGCACGGCTGACAGCTGGGCTGGAAACACCATATATTTT. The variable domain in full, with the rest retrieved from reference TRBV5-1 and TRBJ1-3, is KAGVTQTPRYLIKTRGQQVTLSCSPISGHRSVSWYQQTPGQGLQFLFEYFSETQRNKGNFPGRFSGRQFSNSRSEMNVSTLELGDSALYLCASSTADSWAGNTIYFGEGSWLTVV.

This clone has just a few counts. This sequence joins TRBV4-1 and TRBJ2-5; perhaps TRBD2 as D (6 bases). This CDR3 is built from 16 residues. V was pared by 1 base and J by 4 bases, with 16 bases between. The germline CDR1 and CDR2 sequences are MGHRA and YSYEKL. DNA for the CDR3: TGCGCCAGCAGCCAAGCACCCAGCGGGCGGTCAGAGACCCAGTACTTC. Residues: CASSQAPSGRSETQYF.

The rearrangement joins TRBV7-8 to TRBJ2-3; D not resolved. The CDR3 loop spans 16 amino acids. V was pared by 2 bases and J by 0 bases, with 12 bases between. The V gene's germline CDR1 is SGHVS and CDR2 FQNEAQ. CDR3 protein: CASSLTVISSTDTQYF. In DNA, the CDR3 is TGTGCCAGCAGCTTAACCGTAATATCTAGCACAGATACGCAGTATTTT. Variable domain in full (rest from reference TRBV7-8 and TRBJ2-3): GAGVSQSPRYKVAKRGQDVALRCDPISGHVSLFWYQQALGQGPEFLTYFQNEAQLDKSGLPSDRFFAERPEGSVSTLKIQRTQQEDSAVYLCASSLTVISSTDTQYFGPGTRLTVL.

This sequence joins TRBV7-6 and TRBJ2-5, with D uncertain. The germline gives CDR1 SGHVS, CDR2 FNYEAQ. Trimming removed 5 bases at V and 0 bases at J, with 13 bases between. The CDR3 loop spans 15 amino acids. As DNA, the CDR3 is TGTGCCAGCAGCCCCCAGGTGGGAAACCAAGAGACCCAGTACTTC. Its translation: CASSPQVGNQETQYF. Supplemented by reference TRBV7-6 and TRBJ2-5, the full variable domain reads GAGVSQSPRYKVTKRGQDVALRCDPISGHVSLYWYRQALGQGPEFLTYFNYEAQQDKSGLPNDRFSAERPEGSISTLTIQRTEQRDSAMYRCASSPQVGNQETQYFGPGTRLLVL.

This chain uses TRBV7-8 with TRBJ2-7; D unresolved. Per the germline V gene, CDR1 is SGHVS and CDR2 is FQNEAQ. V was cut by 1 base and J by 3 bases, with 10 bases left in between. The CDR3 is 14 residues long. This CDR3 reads CASSLVRFNYEQYF. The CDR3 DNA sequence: TGTGCCAGCAGCTTAGTTCGGTTTAACTACGAGCAGTACTTC.

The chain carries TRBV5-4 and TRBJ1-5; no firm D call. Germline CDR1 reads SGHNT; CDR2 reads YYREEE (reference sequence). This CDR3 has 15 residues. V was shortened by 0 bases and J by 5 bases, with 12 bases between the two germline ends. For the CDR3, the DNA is TGTGCCAGCAGCTTGGACGGGGAATCAGATCAGCCCCAGCATTTT. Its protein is CASSLDGESDQPQHF.

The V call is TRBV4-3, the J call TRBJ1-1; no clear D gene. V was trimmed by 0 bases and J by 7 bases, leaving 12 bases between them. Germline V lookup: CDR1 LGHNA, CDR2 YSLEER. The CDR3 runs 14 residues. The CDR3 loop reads CASSQEAPGGEAFF. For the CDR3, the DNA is TGCGCCAGCAGCCAAGAAGCCCCTGGCGGTGAAGCTTTCTTT.